This T cell receptor beta chain was obtained from a study of shared clonotypes between healthy human individuals. Findings of the study overall: An effect of sequencing depth on clonotype sharing among donors was expected.

Donors were healthy HIV-negative adults without recently reported acute infections or vaccinations. V lost 4 bases to trimming and J lost 3 bases, with 9 bases between them. The CDR3 covers 13 residues. Germline-derived CDR1 and CDR2 are MNHNS and SASEGT. As regards this clone: Its matching antigen is unknown.

Genomic DNA (from each subset) was split evenly across several immunoSEQ plates. The authors' processing: Junction-only sequences without quality scores came from ImmunoSEQ, so filtering differed. Sequenced by immunoSEQ multiplex PCR; TCRdb stores in-frame clones only, minus some. The V and J calls and clone size come from that table; D and trimming were worked out from the DNA. This sample carries some 470,000 clones, approximately 80% of them seen once, and the ten largest clones take over 10%. This receptor was obtained from a woman between 40 and 50 years old in good health. Some clones in this sample may be carry-over from other donors' samples. This chain links TRBV6-1 with TRBJ1-1; no firm D call. Sequencing was performed on PBMCs. CDR3 residues: CASSVSLDTEAFF. CDR3 nucleotides: TGTGCCAGCAGTGTATCATTAGACACTGAAGCTTTCTTT.